These 27 T cell receptor beta chains were sequenced from one sample in a study of cytomegalovirus exposure and HLA in healthy donors. 13 Jbeta primers and 60 Vbeta primers were used for the PCR. Sequencing was performed with immunoSEQ multiplex PCR; in TCRdb, only in-frame clones are kept and a portion is missing. The sample shows roughly 110,000 clones, around 80% of them seen only once. Sequencing used PBMCs. These receptors all stem from a young man in good health and CMV-seropositive.

In DNA form, the CDR3 reads TGTGCCAGCAATCCGGGACAAGGATACGAGCAGTACGTC. Translation: CASNPGQGYEQYV. This rearrangement joins TRBV6-1 to TRBJ2-7; maybe TRBD1 (6 bases). The CDR3 consists of 13 residues. V dropped 7 bases and J dropped 4 bases, with 14 bases sitting between them. CDR1 and CDR2 (germline): MNHNS, SASEGT.

This clone was seen only once. CDR3 nucleotides: TGTGCCAGCAGCTCGACAGGGGAAAGTGGTAGATCTTTCTTT. Translation gives CASSSTGESGRSFF. V usage is TRBV5-6 and J usage is TRBJ1-1; 8 nucleotides agree with TRBD1. After removal of 3 bases from V and 12 bases from J, the junction contained 13 bases not matched to a gene. Germline V gene lookup returns CDR1 SGHDT and CDR2 YYEEEE. The CDR3 totals 14 residues.

V is TRBV12-5 and J is TRBJ1-2; D is ambiguous. V was clipped by 5 bases and J by 4 bases, with 14 bases between them. From germline, CDR1 is LGHNT and CDR2 FRNRAP. This CDR3 is built from 14 residues. The CDR3 DNA follows: TGTGCTAGTGGTCCCTACGGGGAGAGCTATGGCTACACCTTC. It yields the protein CASGPYGESYGYTF.

On this clone itself: Different DNA sequences within this sample yield the same CDR3. V gene TRBV7-9 combines with J gene TRBJ1-2; D not resolved. V lost 1 base, J lost 1 base, and 7 bases lay in between. Germline assignment: CDR1 SEHNR and CDR2 FQNEAQ (reference sequence). The CDR3 consists of 14 residues. CDR3: CASSLGRNNYGYTF. CDR3 in DNA: TGTGCCAGCAGCTTAGGTAGAAATAACTATGGCTACACCTTC.

This clone was observed once. The chain has TRBV6-6 and TRBJ2-1; 10 bases agree with TRBD1. The germline V gene has CDR1 MNHNY and CDR2 SVGAGI (reference sequence). This CDR3 is 14 amino acids long. The V segment lost 8 bases and the J segment 6 bases; nucleotides outside the gene matches: 7. CDR3 in amino acids: CASVPTGGGNEQFF. The CDR3 region has the DNA TGTGCCAGCGTGCCGACAGGGGGCGGCAATGAGCAGTTCTTC.

This clone appeared a single time. In DNA form, the CDR3 reads TGTGCCAGCAGTGAACTCGGGTGGGCAGATACGCAGTATTTT. Protein sequence: CASSELGWADTQYF. The V gene is TRBV2, the J gene TRBJ2-3, with D unclear. The CDR3 consists of 14 residues. Trimming cost V 2 bases and J 4 bases, with 10 bases left between them. Germline CDR1 SNHLY, CDR2 FYNNEI.

V is TRBV6-1 and J is TRBJ2-2, with 7 nucleotides matching TRBD1. V lost 1 base, J lost 1 base, and 6 bases stayed unmatched. The germline CDR1 and CDR2 sequences are MNHNS and SASEGT. The CDR3 is 17 residues long. DNA for the CDR3: TGTGCCAGCAGTGAAGTGGTTTGGACAGGGAACACCGGGGAGCTGTTTTTT. Its protein is CASSEVVWTGNTGELFF.

This clone was found a few times. This chain uses TRBV27 with TRBJ2-5, with 8 bases that match TRBD2. Germline values: CDR1 MNHEY, CDR2 SMNVEV (reference sequence). The CDR3 totals 14 residues. The trim removed 5 bases at V and 3 bases at J, leaving 5 bases unmatched. Here the CDR3 DNA reads TGTGCCAGCAGTCCTTATAGCGGGGAAGAGACCCAGTACTTC. Translated, it gives CASSPYSGEETQYF.

The chain combines TRBV4-2 with TRBJ2-1; TRBD2 aligns across 14 bases. Germline V gives CDR1 LGHNA, CDR2 YNFKEQ. Unmatched junction bases numbered 4, after V lost 4 bases and J lost 8 bases. The CDR3 is 15 amino acids. Here the CDR3 reads CASSPPGLAGDEQFF. The CDR3 DNA follows: TGTGCCAGCAGCCCACCGGGACTAGCGGGAGATGAGCAGTTCTTC.

The CDR3 region is CASSPYSRVSYGYTF. CDR3 bases: TGTGCCAGCAGCCCTTACTCCAGGGTTTCCTATGGCTACACCTTC. The gene calls are TRBV7-9 and TRBJ1-2; D perhaps matches TRBD1 (5 bases). Germline V CDR1 and CDR2: SEHNR, FQNEAQ (reference sequence). The CDR3 sequence is 15 residues long. Trimming stripped 5 bases from V and 4 bases from J, with 17 bases between.

V and J are TRBV5-1 and TRBJ2-1; 13 nucleotides line up with TRBD2. CDR1 is SGHRS, CDR2 YFSETQ, per germline. This CDR3 is 14 amino acids long. J gave up 9 bases and V 1 base, and 1 base lay outside the gene matches. CDR3 amino acids: CASSLTSGGGEQFF. The CDR3 DNA reads TGCGCCAGCAGCTTGACTAGCGGGGGGGGTGAGCAGTTCTTC.

This chain links TRBV29-1 with TRBJ1-2; maybe TRBD1 (5 bases). The V end lost 6 bases, the J end lost 7 bases, and 27 bases lay between the germline ends. From germline, CDR1 is SQVTM and CDR2 ANQGSEA. The CDR3 is 16 amino acids. This chain's CDR3 is CSVVSARSGILGGYTF. CDR3 nucleotide sequence: TGCAGCGTGGTTTCGGCGAGGTCAGGGATACTTGGTGGCTACACCTTC.

The chain joins TRBV11-2 to TRBJ1-3; maybe TRBD1 (6 bases). V lost 6 bases to trimming and J lost 3 bases, with 9 bases between them. This CDR3 has 13 residues. Germline V gene lookup returns CDR1 SGHAT and CDR2 FQNNGV. The CDR3 is CASRETGGNTIYF. The CDR3 nucleotides read TGTGCCAGCAGAGAGACAGGTGGAAACACCATATATTTT.

This clone was counted only a few times. The chain is built from TRBV4-1 and TRBJ2-3; perhaps TRBD2 as D (7 bases). CDR3 length: 16 residues. The germline V gene has CDR1 MGHRA and CDR2 YSYEKL. Trimming cost V 0 bases and J 4 bases, with 14 bases left between them. CDR3 sequence reads: CASSQEGGGHPDTQYF. The CDR3 DNA reads as TGCGCCAGCAGCCAAGAAGGCGGGGGACACCCAGATACGCAGTATTTT.

This chain joins TRBV6-6 and TRBJ1-1; 9 bases fit TRBD1. This CDR3 region has 16 residues. V shed 8 bases and J 1 base; nucleotides not matched to a gene: 11. The germline gives CDR1 MNHNY, CDR2 SVGAGI (reference sequence). Here the CDR3 reads CASLGQGSLGNTEAFF. The CDR3 DNA sequence: TGTGCCAGCCTCGGACAGGGGTCCCTCGGGAACACTGAAGCTTTCTTT.

This chain connects TRBV5-1 to TRBJ2-1; perhaps TRBD1 as D (6 bases). Trimming stripped 3 bases from V and 5 bases from J, with 15 bases between. The germline V gene encodes CDR1 SGHRS and CDR2 YFSETQ. The CDR3 runs to 15 residues. The CDR3 sequence: CASSSTGAEDNEQFF. DNA for the CDR3: TGCGCCAGCAGCTCGACAGGAGCTGAGGACAATGAGCAGTTCTTC.

This sequence joins TRBV7-2 and TRBJ1-1, with D possibly matching TRBD1 (5 bases). The CDR3 extends over 15 amino acids. Trimming removed 0 bases from V and 2 bases from J, with 10 bases in between. Germline V gene data show CDR1 as SGHTA and CDR2 as FQGNSA. The CDR3 coding sequence is TGTGCCAGCAGCTTAGCGGCAGGGTCAAACACTGAAGCTTTCTTT. Its protein product is CASSLAAGSNTEAFF.

The chain uses TRBV10-3 and TRBJ2-3; 9 positions agree with TRBD2. V trimming: 11 bases; J trimming: 1 base; junction bases outside the gene matches: 13. The CDR3 is 16 amino acids. Germline V gives CDR1 ENHRY, CDR2 SYGVKD. The DNA of the CDR3 is TGTGCCCACCGGGCCGGGACTAGCCGGGGCACAGATACGCAGTATTTT. Its translation: CAHRAGTSRGTDTQYF.

The chain joins TRBV2 to TRBJ2-3; 11 bases match TRBD1. The CDR3 has 16 amino acids. V gave up 8 bases and J gave up 5 bases; unmatched junction bases: 12. From germline, CDR1 is SNHLY and CDR2 FYNNEI. The CDR3 spells CASSPRTGGGGDTQYF. The CDR3 region has the DNA TGTGCCAGCTCCCCCCGGACAGGGGGCGGGGGAGATACGCAGTATTTT.

This clone was detected only once. CDR3 residues: CASSESGGGNSPLHF. The CDR3 nucleotides read TGTGCCAGCAGTGAATCTGGGGGGGGAAATTCACCCCTCCACTTT. The chain carries TRBV6-1 and TRBJ1-6; D perhaps matches TRBD1 (5 bases). CDR1 and CDR2 from the germline V gene are MNHNS and SASEGT. This CDR3 is 15 amino acids long. V lost 2 bases and J lost 7, with 12 bases in between.

The rearrangement links TRBV28 to TRBJ1-2, with a tentative D call TRBD1 (6 bases). This CDR3 has 13 amino acids. The V end was cut by 8 bases, the J end by 2 bases, with 12 bases between. The germline V gene has CDR1 MDHEN and CDR2 SYDVKM. CDR3 DNA: TGTGCCAGCCTGGTTAGGGGGAACTATGGCTACACCTTC. This encodes CASLVRGNYGYTF.

This chain connects TRBV10-1 to TRBJ2-3; maybe TRBD2 (5 bases). The V end was cut by 4 bases, the J end by 0 bases, with 14 bases between. The CDR3 consists of 16 residues. The germline CDR1 and CDR2 sequences are WNHNN and SYGVQD (reference sequence). CDR3 nucleotide sequence: TGCGCCAGCAGTGGCCATCGAGCGGCTAGCACAGATACGCAGTATTTT. This sequence encodes CASSGHRAASTDTQYF.

This chain joins TRBV9 and TRBJ2-2; D may be TRBD2 (7 bases). The length of the CDR3 is 16 residues. With 4 bases removed from V and 2 bases from J, the gap between germline ends came to 15 bases. Germline V CDR1 and CDR2: SGDLS, YYNGEE. CDR3 loop: CASSIREGVNTGELFF. CDR3 DNA sequence: TGTGCCAGCAGCATTAGGGAGGGGGTCAACACCGGGGAGCTGTTTTTT. The whole variable domain, filled in from reference TRBV9 and TRBJ2-2, reads DSGVTQTPKHLITATGQRVTLRCSPRSGDLSVYWYQQSLDQGLQFLIQYYNGEERAKGNILERFSAQQFPDLHSELNLSSLELGDSALYFCASSIREGVNTGELFFGEGSRLTVL.

The chain combines TRBV9 with TRBJ2-3, with 16 positions matching TRBD2. The CDR3 has 17 residues. V dropped 0 bases and J dropped 8; count of bases not matched to a gene: 6. Germline assignment: CDR1 SGDLS and CDR2 YYNGEE. The CDR3 DNA sequence: TGTGCCAGCAGCGTAGCTGGGACTAGCGGGGGGGCAGGTACGCAGTATTTT. Translated, it gives CASSVAGTSGGAGTQYF.

The CDR3, as DNA: TGTGCCAGCAGCTCCAGGACAGGGGGTAACACCGGGGAGCTGTTTTTT. Translation: CASSSRTGGNTGELFF. The chain is built from TRBV11-1 and TRBJ2-2; 10 bases match TRBD1. Germline trimming cut 4 bases from V and 2 bases from J; bases unmatched to any gene: 4. The CDR3 runs 16 residues. The germline V gene encodes CDR1 SGHAT and CDR2 FQDESV (reference sequence). The whole variable domain, filled in from reference TRBV11-1 and TRBJ2-2, reads EAEVAQSPRYKITEKSQAVAFWCDPISGHATLYWYRQILGQGPELLVQFQDESVVDDSQLPKDRFSAERLKGVDSTLKIQPAELGDSAMYLCASSSRTGGNTGELFFGEGSRLTVL.

This chain joins TRBV28 and TRBJ2-4; 10 nucleotides line up with TRBD2. CDR1 is MDHEN, CDR2 SYDVKM, per germline. The junction had 6 bases not matched to a gene; V was cut back by 1 base and J by 3 bases. CDR3 length equals 17 residues. CDR3 bases: TGTGCCAGCAGTTTATTAGCGGGAGGAATGGGCAAAAACATTCAGTACTTC. This translates into CASSLLAGGMGKNIQYF.

The count of this clone is one. The V gene is TRBV2, the J gene TRBJ2-2; 10 nucleotides agree with TRBD2. Germline lookup yields CDR1 SNHLY and CDR2 FYNNEI. With 7 bases clipped from V and 7 bases from J, the junction kept 6 bases outside the gene matches. The CDR3 extends over 14 amino acids. The CDR3 loop is CASNQRGGNGELFF. Here the CDR3 DNA reads TGTGCCAGCAATCAGCGGGGGGGCAACGGGGAGCTGTTTTTT.